Listed below are T cell receptor beta chains from one sample, sequenced in a study of blood T cell repertoires in COVID-19. The data were produced by immunoSEQ multiplex PCR, yet TCRdb's version contains in-frame clones alone and is incomplete. The sample holds some 200,000 clones; 65% to 85% are singletons and the top ten take about 2.4%. Material for sequencing was peripheral blood. The receptors shown here come from a woman in her fifties or sixties with acute or convalescent COVID-19. CDR3s include the opening cysteine and the closing phenylalanine or tryptophan. The order of the fields is CDR3 protein, CDR3 DNA, D gene, CDR3 length, J gene, clone size, V gene. D genes are given only for firm matches. Part of the rows lack a size; the others show once, few, many or a class for expanded clones.

CDR3aa: CASSYGGAPYNEQFF
CDR3nt: TGTGCCAGCAGTTACGGGGGGGCCCCCTACAATGAGCAGTTCTTC
d_gene: TRBD2
len: 15
j_gene: TRBJ2-1
abundance: -
v_gene: TRBV2

CDR3aa: CSASIGRVDQPQHF
CDR3nt: TGCAGTGCCAGTATAGGGAGAGTTGATCAGCCCCAGCATTTT
d_gene: -
len: 14
j_gene: TRBJ1-5
abundance: -
v_gene: TRBV20-1

CDR3aa: CASSERDSRRFAFF
CDR3nt: TGTGCCAGCAGTGAACGGGACTCACGGCGATTCGCTTTCTTT
d_gene: -
len: 14
j_gene: TRBJ1-1
abundance: -
v_gene: TRBV6-1

CDR3aa: CASSTGQGMGSYEQYF
CDR3nt: TGTGCCAGCAGCACGGGACAGGGGATGGGCTCCTACGAGCAGTACTTC
d_gene: TRBD1
len: 16
j_gene: TRBJ2-7
abundance: -
v_gene: TRBV13

CDR3aa: CASSSDRVQPQHF
CDR3nt: TGTGCCAGCAGCTCTGACAGGGTTCAGCCCCAGCATTTT
d_gene: TRBD1
len: 13
j_gene: TRBJ1-5
abundance: -
v_gene: TRBV7-2

CDR3aa: CASSQVTGVVGYEKLFF
CDR3nt: TGTGCCAGCAGCCAAGTTACAGGGGTAGTAGGATATGAAAAACTGTTTTTT
d_gene: TRBD1
len: 17
j_gene: TRBJ1-4
abundance: -
v_gene: TRBV4-2

CDR3aa: CASSLEGAVYHYGYTF
CDR3nt: TGTGCCAGCAGCTTAGAGGGGGCGGTTTACCACTATGGCTACACCTTC
d_gene: TRBD1
len: 16
j_gene: TRBJ1-2
abundance: -
v_gene: TRBV7-2

CDR3aa: CAWKPGLAGGGEQFF
CDR3nt: TGTGCCTGGAAACCGGGACTAGCGGGGGGGGGTGAGCAGTTCTTC
d_gene: TRBD2
len: 15
j_gene: TRBJ2-1
abundance: -
v_gene: TRBV30

CDR3aa: CASSREDLRAQYF
CDR3nt: TGTGCCAGCAGCCGGGAGGACCTCAGGGCCCAGTACTTC
d_gene: TRBD2
len: 13
j_gene: TRBJ2-5
abundance: -
v_gene: TRBV9

CDR3aa: CASRGPGGNTIYF
CDR3nt: TGTGCCAGCAGGGGGCCTGGTGGAAACACCATATATTTT
d_gene: -
len: 13
j_gene: TRBJ1-3
abundance: few
v_gene: TRBV6-5

CDR3aa: CASSLGQGTQETQYF
CDR3nt: TGCGCCAGCAGCTTGGGACAGGGGACGCAAGAGACCCAGTACTTC
d_gene: TRBD1
len: 15
j_gene: TRBJ2-5
abundance: -
v_gene: TRBV5-1

CDR3aa: CASSQNGTAINSPLHF
CDR3nt: TGTGCCAGCAGCCAAAACGGGACAGCGATTAATTCACCCCTCCACTTT
d_gene: TRBD1
len: 16
j_gene: TRBJ1-6
abundance: -
v_gene: TRBV14

CDR3aa: CASSTDRDKGISYGYTF
CDR3nt: TGTGCCAGCAGCACAGACCGGGACAAAGGGATAAGCTATGGCTACACCTTC
d_gene: -
len: 17
j_gene: TRBJ1-2
abundance: -
v_gene: TRBV5-4

CDR3aa: CSVESSGGINEQFF
CDR3nt: TGCAGCGTTGAGTCTAGCGGGGGGATCAATGAGCAGTTCTTC
d_gene: TRBD2
len: 14
j_gene: TRBJ2-1
abundance: -
v_gene: TRBV29-1

CDR3aa: CASSQPTTNYGYTF
CDR3nt: TGTGCCAGCAGCCAACCGACAACTAACTATGGCTACACCTTC
d_gene: -
len: 14
j_gene: TRBJ1-2
abundance: -
v_gene: TRBV28

CDR3aa: CASSTRTGRSYNSPLHF
CDR3nt: TGTGCCAGTAGCACCAGGACAGGCCGCTCCTATAATTCACCCCTCCACTTT
d_gene: TRBD1
len: 17
j_gene: TRBJ1-6
abundance: -
v_gene: TRBV19

CDR3aa: CASSGRQGTYNEQFF
CDR3nt: TGTGCCAGCAGCGGGCGGCAGGGGACCTACAATGAGCAGTTCTTC
d_gene: -
len: 15
j_gene: TRBJ2-1
abundance: -
v_gene: TRBV9

CDR3aa: CASSLPSAETQYF
CDR3nt: TGTGCCAGCAGCTTGCCTAGCGCGGAGACCCAGTACTTC
d_gene: -
len: 13
j_gene: TRBJ2-5
abundance: -
v_gene: TRBV5-5

CDR3aa: CASHRANTEAFF
CDR3nt: TGTGCATCCCACAGGGCGAACACTGAAGCTTTCTTT
d_gene: -
len: 12
j_gene: TRBJ1-1
abundance: -
v_gene: TRBV7-9

CDR3aa: CASTLGYNSPLHF
CDR3nt: TGTGCCAGTACCCTCGGTTATAATTCACCCCTCCACTTT
d_gene: -
len: 13
j_gene: TRBJ1-6
abundance: -
v_gene: TRBV7-2

CDR3aa: CASSNRDRGPVAFF
CDR3nt: TGTGCCAGCAGTAACCGGGACAGGGGGCCGGTTGCTTTCTTT
d_gene: TRBD1
len: 14
j_gene: TRBJ1-1
abundance: -
v_gene: TRBV28

CDR3aa: CASSFFSSYNSPLHF
CDR3nt: TGTGCCAGCAGTTTCTTCAGCTCCTATAATTCACCCCTCCACTTT
d_gene: -
len: 15
j_gene: TRBJ1-6
abundance: -
v_gene: TRBV28

CDR3aa: CASSLGIDRGFGYTF
CDR3nt: TGCGCCAGCAGCTTGGGGATCGACAGGGGGTTCGGCTACACCTTC
d_gene: TRBD1
len: 15
j_gene: TRBJ1-2
abundance: few
v_gene: TRBV5-1

CDR3aa: CASSTPGELFF
CDR3nt: TGTGCCAGTAGTACTCCCGGGGAGCTGTTTTTT
d_gene: -
len: 11
j_gene: TRBJ2-2
abundance: once
v_gene: TRBV19

CDR3aa: CASSPSLGNTIYF
CDR3nt: TGTGCCAGCAGCCCGTCTCTCGGAAACACCATATATTTT
d_gene: -
len: 13
j_gene: TRBJ1-3
abundance: few
v_gene: TRBV3-1/TRBV3-2

CDR3aa: CASPPYGTDSRGEQYF
CDR3nt: TGTGCCAGCCCCCCCTACGGGACAGATTCTCGCGGCGAGCAGTACTTC
d_gene: TRBD1
len: 16
j_gene: TRBJ2-7
abundance: once
v_gene: TRBV19

CDR3aa: CASSPQGVIPGELFF
CDR3nt: TGTGCCAGCAGTCCCCAGGGGGTTATTCCCGGGGAGCTGTTTTTT
d_gene: TRBD1
len: 15
j_gene: TRBJ2-2
abundance: -
v_gene: TRBV6-5

CDR3aa: CASSYTRRGTSAYNEQFF
CDR3nt: TGTGCCAGCAGTTACACAAGAAGGGGGACTAGTGCCTACAATGAGCAGTTCTTC
d_gene: TRBD2
len: 18
j_gene: TRBJ2-1
abundance: -
v_gene: TRBV6-2/TRBV6-3

CDR3aa: CASSHLRSGGQFF
CDR3nt: TGTGCCAGCAGCCATTTAAGGTCCGGAGGGCAGTTCTTC
d_gene: -
len: 13
j_gene: TRBJ2-1
abundance: -
v_gene: TRBV3-1/TRBV3-2

CDR3aa: CASSLVGTGNTGELFF
CDR3nt: TGTGCCAGCAGCTTGGTAGGGACAGGGAACACCGGGGAGCTGTTTTTT
d_gene: TRBD1
len: 16
j_gene: TRBJ2-2
abundance: -
v_gene: TRBV7-6

CDR3aa: CASSPGLVDQETQYF
CDR3nt: TGTGCCAGCAGCCCGGGACTAGTGGACCAAGAGACCCAGTACTTC
d_gene: TRBD2
len: 15
j_gene: TRBJ2-5
abundance: -
v_gene: TRBV5-4

CDR3aa: CASSRIPEGTEAFF
CDR3nt: TGTGCCAGCAGCCGGATTCCGGAGGGCACTGAAGCTTTCTTT
d_gene: -
len: 14
j_gene: TRBJ1-1
abundance: -
v_gene: TRBV28

CDR3aa: CASSPNRGSTETQYF
CDR3nt: TGTGCCAGCTCACCAAATAGGGGCTCCACAGAGACCCAGTACTTC
d_gene: -
len: 15
j_gene: TRBJ2-5
abundance: -
v_gene: TRBV18

CDR3aa: CASSFSGTSGGEQYF
CDR3nt: TGTGCCAGCAGTTTCTCGGGGACTAGCGGGGGCGAGCAGTACTTC
d_gene: TRBD2
len: 15
j_gene: TRBJ2-7
abundance: -
v_gene: TRBV9

CDR3aa: CASSLGGTSTDTQYF
CDR3nt: TGTGCCAGCAGCCTCGGCGGTACTAGCACAGATACGCAGTATTTT
d_gene: -
len: 15
j_gene: TRBJ2-3
abundance: -
v_gene: TRBV3-1/TRBV3-2

CDR3aa: CASSLASGLNEKLFF
CDR3nt: TGCGCCAGCAGCTTGGCTAGCGGGTTGAATGAAAAACTGTTTTTT
d_gene: -
len: 15
j_gene: TRBJ1-4
abundance: -
v_gene: TRBV5-1

CDR3aa: CASSEFITGDTEAFF
CDR3nt: TGTGCCAGCAGCGAATTTATCACAGGGGACACTGAAGCTTTCTTT
d_gene: TRBD1
len: 15
j_gene: TRBJ1-1
abundance: -
v_gene: TRBV7-9

CDR3aa: CASSSQGQPQHF
CDR3nt: TGTGCCAGCAGCTCCCAGGGACAGCCCCAGCATTTT
d_gene: -
len: 12
j_gene: TRBJ1-5
abundance: -
v_gene: TRBV7-9

CDR3aa: CASSQANEQFF
CDR3nt: TGCGCCAGCAGCCAAGCTAATGAGCAGTTCTTC
d_gene: -
len: 11
j_gene: TRBJ2-1
abundance: -
v_gene: TRBV5-1

CDR3aa: CASSMGGSGGGLGGQFF
CDR3nt: TGTGCCAGTAGTATGGGAGGTAGTGGGGGGGGTTTAGGAGGGCAGTTCTTC
d_gene: TRBD2
len: 17
j_gene: TRBJ2-1
abundance: -
v_gene: TRBV19

CDR3aa: CAWSGVAKNIQYF
CDR3nt: TGTGCCTGGAGCGGTGTGGCCAAAAACATTCAGTACTTC
d_gene: -
len: 13
j_gene: TRBJ2-4
abundance: -
v_gene: TRBV30

CDR3aa: CAISDSQDIQETQYF
CDR3nt: TGTGCCATCAGTGATTCGCAGGACATCCAAGAGACCCAGTACTTC
d_gene: -
len: 15
j_gene: TRBJ2-5
abundance: -
v_gene: TRBV10-3

CDR3aa: CASSGHRGLGGELFF
CDR3nt: TGTGCCAGCAGCGGACACAGGGGCCTCGGGGGGGAGCTGTTTTTT
d_gene: TRBD1
len: 15
j_gene: TRBJ2-2
abundance: -
v_gene: TRBV9

CDR3aa: CASSGDFHEQYF
CDR3nt: TGTGCCAGCAGCGGGGACTTTCACGAGCAGTACTTC
d_gene: -
len: 12
j_gene: TRBJ2-7
abundance: -
v_gene: TRBV7-9

CDR3aa: CATSRDPRTGLTYGYTF
CDR3nt: TGTGCCACCAGCAGAGATCCTAGGACAGGGCTGACCTATGGCTACACCTTC
d_gene: TRBD1
len: 17
j_gene: TRBJ1-2
abundance: few
v_gene: TRBV15